This record looks at one TCR beta chain sequence and its context. Its antigen is unidentified. These data originate in a study of blood T cells in healthy people across ages. General study findings and limits: Diversity of TCR beta per million T cells declined in a roughly linear way with age.

It was with a sample-barcoded 5' primer and a J-beta primer mix that a second PCR of roughly 6 to 12 cycles was run. TCRdb redid the calling of the 5' RACE reads with MiXCR, one entry per CDR3 protein. The sample contains about 620,000 distinct CDR3 sequences, under 25% of which appear only once. Every donor contributed about 10 milliliters of peripheral blood by blood draw. From germline, CDR1 is MNHEY and CDR2 SMNVEV (reference sequence). The ends were cut back, 4 bases at V and 0 bases at J, with 20 bases in the middle. This CDR3 comprises 18 residues. This chain connects TRBV27 to TRBJ2-3; a weak D match, TRBD1 (6 bases). What was sequenced was blood. This TCR derives from a man in his 70s in good health. The CDR3 protein is CASSSEERPTGSTDTQYF. CDR3 DNA sequence: TGTGCCAGCAGTTCCGAGGAACGCCCGACAGGCAGCACAGATACGCAGTATTTT.